This T cell receptor (beta chain) was captured in a study of CD8 T cells in ankylosing spondylitis. TCRdb reprocessed the 5' RACE reads via MiXCR and lists one record per CDR3 protein. The sample lists 750,000 to 850,000 distinct CDR3 sequences; 12% were seen once. The CDR3 length is 17 residues. Germline assignment: CDR1 DFQATT and CDR2 SNEGSKA (reference sequence). J lost 7 bases, V lost 2 bases, and 15 bases had no gene match. Study-level findings and limits: There was a TCR beta motif, made of several highly homologous variants, that appeared characteristic of ankylosing spondylitis blood. Reportedly, disease-linked clones are significantly enriched in ankylosing spondylitis patients' matched synovial fluid.

For this clonotype: As yet, its antigen is unknown.

The sequencing sample was made of blood, either unsorted or a sorted T cell fraction (not recorded which). This TCR derives from a male donor with ankylosing spondylitis. The chain carries TRBV20-1 and TRBJ2-1; TRBD2 matches at 9 bases. CDR3 sequence (DNA): TGCAGTGCTAGACCCCGGGGCCCGGGACTAGCTGTAAATGAGCAGTTCTTC. It encodes CSARPRGPGLAVNEQFF.